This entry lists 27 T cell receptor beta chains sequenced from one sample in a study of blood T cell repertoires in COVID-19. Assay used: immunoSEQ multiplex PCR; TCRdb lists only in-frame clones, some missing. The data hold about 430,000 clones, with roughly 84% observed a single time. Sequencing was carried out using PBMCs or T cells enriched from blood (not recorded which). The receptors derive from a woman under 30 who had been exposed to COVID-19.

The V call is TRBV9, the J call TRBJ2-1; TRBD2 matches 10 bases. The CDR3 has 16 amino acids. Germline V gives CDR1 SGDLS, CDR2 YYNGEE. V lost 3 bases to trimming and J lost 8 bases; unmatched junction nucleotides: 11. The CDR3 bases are TGTGCCAGCAGCGCCCTAGCGGGAGTCCCCGTGGATGAGCAGTTCTTC. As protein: CASSALAGVPVDEQFF. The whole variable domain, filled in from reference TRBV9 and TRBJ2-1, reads DSGVTQTPKHLITATGQRVTLRCSPRSGDLSVYWYQQSLDQGLQFLIQYYNGEERAKGNILERFSAQQFPDLHSELNLSSLELGDSALYFCASSALAGVPVDEQFFGPGTRLTVL.

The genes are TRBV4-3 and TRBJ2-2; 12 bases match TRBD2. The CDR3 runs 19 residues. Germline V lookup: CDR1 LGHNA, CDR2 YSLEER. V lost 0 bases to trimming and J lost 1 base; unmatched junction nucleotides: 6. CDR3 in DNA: TGCGCCAGCAGCCAAGATCGCCTAGCGGGGGGGAAGAACACCGGGGAGCTGTTTTTT. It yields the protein CASSQDRLAGGKNTGELFF.

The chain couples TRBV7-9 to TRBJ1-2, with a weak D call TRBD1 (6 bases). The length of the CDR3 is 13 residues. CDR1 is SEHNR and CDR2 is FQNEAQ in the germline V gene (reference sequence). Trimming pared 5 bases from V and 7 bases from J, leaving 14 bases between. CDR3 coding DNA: TGTGCCAGCAGCCCAGGGGATATCTCTGGCTACACCTTC. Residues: CASSPGDISGYTF.

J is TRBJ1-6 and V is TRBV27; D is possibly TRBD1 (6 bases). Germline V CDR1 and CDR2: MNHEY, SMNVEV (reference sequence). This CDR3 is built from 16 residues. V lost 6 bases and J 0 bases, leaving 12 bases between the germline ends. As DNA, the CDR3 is TGTGCCAGCAGCCATACAGGGAGCTCCTATAATTCACCCCTCCACTTT. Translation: CASSHTGSSYNSPLHF.

DNA of the CDR3: TGTGCCAGCAAGTTACTAGCGGTGGGGGAGACCCAGTACTTC. Amino acid sequence: CASKLLAVGETQYF. The chain is built from TRBV6-6 and TRBJ2-5; TRBD2 agrees at 8 bases. V was pared by 7 bases and J by 5 bases, with 9 bases of the junction left unmatched. The CDR3 contains 14 residues. The V gene's germline CDR1 is MNHNY and CDR2 SVGAGI (reference sequence).

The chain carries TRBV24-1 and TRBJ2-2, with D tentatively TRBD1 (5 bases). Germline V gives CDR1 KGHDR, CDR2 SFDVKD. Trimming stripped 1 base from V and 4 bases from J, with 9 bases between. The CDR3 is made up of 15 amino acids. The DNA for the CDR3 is TGTGCCACCAGTGATTTACCAGGGATCACCGGGGAGCTGTTTTTT. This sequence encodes CATSDLPGITGELFF.

In DNA form, the CDR3 reads TGTGCCAGTAGTATTGATAGTAGCAATCAGCCCCAGCATTTT. This encodes CASSIDSSNQPQHF. The V and J genes are TRBV19 and TRBJ1-5; no definite D call. The CDR3 has 14 amino acids. The germline gives CDR1 LNHDA, CDR2 SQIVND (reference sequence). Trimming stripped 3 bases from V and 0 bases from J, with 6 bases between. Using reference TRBV19 and TRBJ1-5 for the parts outside the CDR3, the full variable domain is DGGITQSPKYLFRKEGQNVTLSCEQNLNHDAMYWYRQDPGQGLRLIYYSQIVNDFQKGDIAEGYSVSREKKESFPLTVTSAQKNPTAFYLCASSIDSSNQPQHFGDGTRLSIL.

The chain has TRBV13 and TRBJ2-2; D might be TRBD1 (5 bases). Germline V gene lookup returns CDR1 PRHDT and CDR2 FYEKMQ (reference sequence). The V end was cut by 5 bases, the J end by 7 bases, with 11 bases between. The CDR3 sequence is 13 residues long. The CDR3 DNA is TGTGCCAGCAGCCCTGGGGCGATCGGGGAGCTGTTTTTT. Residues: CASSPGAIGELFF.

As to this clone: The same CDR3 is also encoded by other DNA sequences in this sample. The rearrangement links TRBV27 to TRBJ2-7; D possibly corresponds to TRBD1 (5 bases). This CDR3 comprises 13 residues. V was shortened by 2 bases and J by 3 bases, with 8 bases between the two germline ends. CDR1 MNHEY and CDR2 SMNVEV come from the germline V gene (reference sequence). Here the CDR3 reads CASSLRQGYEQYF. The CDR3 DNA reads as TGTGCCAGCAGTTTAAGGCAGGGCTACGAGCAGTACTTC.

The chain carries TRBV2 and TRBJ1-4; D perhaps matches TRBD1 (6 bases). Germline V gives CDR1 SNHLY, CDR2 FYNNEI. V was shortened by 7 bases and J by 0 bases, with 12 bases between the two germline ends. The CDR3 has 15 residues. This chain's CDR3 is CASKQGGATNEKLFF. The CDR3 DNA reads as TGTGCCAGCAAACAGGGAGGGGCAACTAATGAAAAACTGTTTTTT.

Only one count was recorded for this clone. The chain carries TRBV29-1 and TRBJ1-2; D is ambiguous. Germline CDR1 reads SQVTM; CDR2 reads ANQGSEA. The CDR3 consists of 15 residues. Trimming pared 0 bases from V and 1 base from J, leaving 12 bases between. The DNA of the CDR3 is TGCAGCGTTGAAGATCTTAGGAGTTATAACTATGGCTACACCTTC. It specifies CSVEDLRSYNYGYTF.

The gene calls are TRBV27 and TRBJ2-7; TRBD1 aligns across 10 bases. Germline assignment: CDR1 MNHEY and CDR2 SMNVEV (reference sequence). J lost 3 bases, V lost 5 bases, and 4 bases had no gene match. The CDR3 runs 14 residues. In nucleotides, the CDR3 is TGTGCCAGCAGTGTGGGACAGGGGCTCTACGAGCAGTACTTC. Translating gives CASSVGQGLYEQYF.

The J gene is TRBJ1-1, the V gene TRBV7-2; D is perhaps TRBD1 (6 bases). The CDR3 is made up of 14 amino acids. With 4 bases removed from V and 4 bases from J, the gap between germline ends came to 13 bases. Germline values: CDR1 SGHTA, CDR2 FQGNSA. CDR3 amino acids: CASSSRGKRTEAFF. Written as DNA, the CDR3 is TGTGCCAGCAGCTCCAGGGGAAAACGCACTGAAGCTTTCTTT.

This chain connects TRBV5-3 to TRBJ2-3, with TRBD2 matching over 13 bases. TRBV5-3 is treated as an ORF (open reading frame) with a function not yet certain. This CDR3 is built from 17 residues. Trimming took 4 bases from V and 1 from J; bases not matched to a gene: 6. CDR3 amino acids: CARSRLAGGGGTDTQYF. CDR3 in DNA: TGTGCCAGAAGCCGACTAGCGGGAGGCGGGGGCACAGATACGCAGTATTTT.

CDR3 loop: CASSDGTLETQYF. The CDR3 DNA follows: TGCGCCAGCAGTGACGGGACTCTGGAGACCCAGTACTTC. J is TRBJ2-5 and V is TRBV10-1; perhaps TRBD2 as D (6 bases). From germline, CDR1 is WNHNN and CDR2 SYGVQD (reference sequence). The V and J ends lost 3 bases and 5 bases respectively, with 10 bases between them. The CDR3 sequence is 13 residues long.

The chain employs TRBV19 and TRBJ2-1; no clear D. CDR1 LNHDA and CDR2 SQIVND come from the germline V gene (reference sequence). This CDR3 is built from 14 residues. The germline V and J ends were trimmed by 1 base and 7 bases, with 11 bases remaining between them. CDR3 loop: CASSIVWPNNEQFF. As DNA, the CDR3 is TGTGCCAGTAGTATAGTTTGGCCCAATAATGAGCAGTTCTTC.

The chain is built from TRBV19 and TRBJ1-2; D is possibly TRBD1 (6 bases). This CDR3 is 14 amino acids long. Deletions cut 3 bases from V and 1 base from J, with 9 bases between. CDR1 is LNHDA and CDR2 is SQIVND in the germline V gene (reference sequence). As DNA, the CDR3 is TGTGCCAGTAGTATGCGGACAGATAACTATGGCTACACCTTC. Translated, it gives CASSMRTDNYGYTF.

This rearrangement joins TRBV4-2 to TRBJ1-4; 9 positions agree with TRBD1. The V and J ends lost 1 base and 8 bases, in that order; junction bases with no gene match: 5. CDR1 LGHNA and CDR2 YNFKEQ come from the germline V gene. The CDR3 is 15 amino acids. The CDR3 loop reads CASSQVRGTGEKLFF. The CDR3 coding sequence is TGTGCCAGCAGCCAAGTCCGGGGGACAGGGGAAAAACTGTTTTTT.

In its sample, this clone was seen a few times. This chain's CDR3 is CASGPLGGINEQFF. CDR3 nucleotides: TGTGCCAGCGGCCCCCTAGGCGGAATAAATGAGCAGTTCTTC. The chain has TRBV2 and TRBJ2-1; no definite D call. CDR1 and CDR2 from the germline V gene are SNHLY and FYNNEI. There are 14 residues in the CDR3. V gave up 8 bases and J gave up 7 bases, with 18 bases separating them.

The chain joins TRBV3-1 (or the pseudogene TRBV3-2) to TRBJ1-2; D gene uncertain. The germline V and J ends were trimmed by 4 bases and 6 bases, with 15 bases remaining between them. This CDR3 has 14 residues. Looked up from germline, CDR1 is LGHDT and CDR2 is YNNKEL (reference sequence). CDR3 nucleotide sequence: TGTGCCAGCAGCCCTCCTGTGGGAGTTAATGGCTACACCTTC. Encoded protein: CASSPPVGVNGYTF.

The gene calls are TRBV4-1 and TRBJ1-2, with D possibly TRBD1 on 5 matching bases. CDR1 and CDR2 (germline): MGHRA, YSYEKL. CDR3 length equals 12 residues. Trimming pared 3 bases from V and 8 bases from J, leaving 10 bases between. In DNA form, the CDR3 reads TGCGCCAGCAGCCAGACAGCATGGGGCTACACCTTC. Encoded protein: CASSQTAWGYTF.

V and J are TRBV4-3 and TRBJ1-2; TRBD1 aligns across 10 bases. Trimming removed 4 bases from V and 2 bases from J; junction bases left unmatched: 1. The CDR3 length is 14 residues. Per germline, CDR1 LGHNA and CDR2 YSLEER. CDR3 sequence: CASSRGQGNYGYTF. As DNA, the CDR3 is TGCGCCAGCAGCCGGGGACAGGGGAACTATGGCTACACCTTC.

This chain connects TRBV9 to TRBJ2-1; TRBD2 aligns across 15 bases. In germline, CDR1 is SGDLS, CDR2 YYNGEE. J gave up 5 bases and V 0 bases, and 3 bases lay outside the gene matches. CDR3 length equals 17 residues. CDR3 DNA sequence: TGTGCCAGCAGCGTAGCGGGACTAGCGGGGGGTGACAATGAGCAGTTCTTC. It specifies CASSVAGLAGGDNEQFF.

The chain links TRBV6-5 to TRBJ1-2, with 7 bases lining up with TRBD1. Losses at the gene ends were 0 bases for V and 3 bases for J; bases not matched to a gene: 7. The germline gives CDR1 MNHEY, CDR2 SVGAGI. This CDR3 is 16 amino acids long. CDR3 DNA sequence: TGTGCCAGCAGTTACTCGGTACAGGGGTTAGACTATGGCTACACCTTC. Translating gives CASSYSVQGLDYGYTF.

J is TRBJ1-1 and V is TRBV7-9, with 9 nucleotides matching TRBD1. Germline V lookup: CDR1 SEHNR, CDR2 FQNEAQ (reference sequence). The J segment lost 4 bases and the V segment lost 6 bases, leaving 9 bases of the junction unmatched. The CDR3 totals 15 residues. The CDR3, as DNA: TGTGCCAGCAGGCCGGACAGGGGAAGTAGCACTGAAGCTTTCTTT. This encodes CASRPDRGSSTEAFF.

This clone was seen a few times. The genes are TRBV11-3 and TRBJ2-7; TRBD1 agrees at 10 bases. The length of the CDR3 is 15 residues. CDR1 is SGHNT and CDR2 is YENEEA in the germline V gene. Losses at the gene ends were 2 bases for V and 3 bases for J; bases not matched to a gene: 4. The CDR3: CASSLFGDRGYEQYF. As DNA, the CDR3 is TGTGCCAGCAGCTTATTCGGGGACAGGGGCTACGAGCAGTACTTC.

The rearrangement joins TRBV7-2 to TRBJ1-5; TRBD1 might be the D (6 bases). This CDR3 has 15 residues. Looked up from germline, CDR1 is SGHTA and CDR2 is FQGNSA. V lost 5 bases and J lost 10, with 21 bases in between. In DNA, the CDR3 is TGTGCCAGCAGCCTAGGGGGGTTAGGAGGGGACCCCCAGCATTTT. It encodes CASSLGGLGGDPQHF.